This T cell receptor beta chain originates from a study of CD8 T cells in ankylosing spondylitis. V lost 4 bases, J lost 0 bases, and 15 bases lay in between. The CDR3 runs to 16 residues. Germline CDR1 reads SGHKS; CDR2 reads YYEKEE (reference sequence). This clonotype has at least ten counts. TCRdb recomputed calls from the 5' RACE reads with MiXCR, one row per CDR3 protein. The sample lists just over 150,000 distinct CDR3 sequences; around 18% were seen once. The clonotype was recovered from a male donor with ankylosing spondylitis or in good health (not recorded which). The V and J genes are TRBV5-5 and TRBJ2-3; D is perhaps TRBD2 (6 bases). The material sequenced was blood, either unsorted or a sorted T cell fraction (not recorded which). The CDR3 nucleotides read TGTGCCAGCAGCGGCATTAGCGGAGGCAGCACAGATACGCAGTATTTT. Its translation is CASSGISGGSTDTQYF.